The sample holds a few counts of the clone carrying this T cell receptor beta chain. The target antigen is unknown. TCRdb independently ran MiXCR on the 5' RACE reads; one entry per CDR3 protein. The profile shows roughly 690,000 distinct CDR3 sequences, over 20% of them singletons. Germline V lookup: CDR1 SQVTM, CDR2 ANQGSEA. The V end was cut by 6 bases, the J end by 2 bases, with 17 bases between. The CDR3 totals 15 residues. This specimen belongs to a study of identical twins. Findings of the study overall: Researchers reported weaker excess twin sharing in beta out-of-frame sequences.

The sample was also linked to a second study, of T cells expressing NK-cell markers.

The V call is TRBV29-1, the J call TRBJ2-1; tentative D call: TRBD2 (6 bases). The source is a young woman in good health. Sequenced input: PBMCs. As DNA, the CDR3 is TGCAGCGTCAATGGGGGACTGTCAACCTACAATGAGCAGTTCTTC. Protein product: CSVNGGLSTYNEQFF.